Below are 8 T cell receptor beta chains sequenced from a single sample in a study of response to subunit inactivated influenza vaccine. TCRdb reanalysed the RT-PCR reads using MiXCR and keeps one entry per CDR3 protein. The table shows roughly 630,000 distinct CDR3 sequences, with roughly 15% occurring only once. Sequenced here: PBMCs from blood, sampled less than 15 days before vaccination. The receptor source for this set is a man in his fifties or sixties who received an inactivated influenza vaccine.

The rearrangement joins TRBV5-1 to TRBJ1-4, with TRBD1 matching over 7 bases. Germline CDR1 reads SGHRS; CDR2 reads YFSETQ. The CDR3 loop spans 16 amino acids. Trimming at V came to 4 bases and at J to 3 bases, leaving 9 bases not matched to a gene. CDR3 in DNA: TGCGCCAGCAGCAGGATGGGACAGACCTCTAATGAAAAACTGTTTTTT. It yields the protein CASSRMGQTSNEKLFF.

CDR3 region: CASSRVRVAGELFF. The CDR3 region has the DNA TGTGCCAGCAGCCGGGTTCGGGTGGCCGGGGAGCTGTTTTTT. The rearrangement links TRBV7-2 to TRBJ2-2; no reliable D call. V lost 5 bases and J lost 6, with 13 bases in between. There are 14 residues in the CDR3. From germline, CDR1 is SGHTA and CDR2 FQGNSA.

Many counts were recorded for this clonotype. The chain uses TRBV29-1 and TRBJ2-1; 14 positions agree with TRBD2. Germline CDR1 reads SQVTM; CDR2 reads ANQGSEA. J gave up 7 bases and V 1 base, and 6 bases lay outside the gene matches. The CDR3 is 16 residues long. CDR3: CSVEARRLAGGNEQFF. DNA for the CDR3: TGCAGCGTTGAAGCGCGGCGACTAGCGGGGGGGAATGAGCAGTTCTTC.

This clonotype was found a few times. The CDR3 DNA reads as TGCGCCAGCAGCTTCTTACAGGAGGGGGGCTACACCTTC. Translated, it gives CASSFLQEGGYTF. V gene TRBV5-1 combines with J gene TRBJ1-2; a weak D match, TRBD1 (5 bases). Germline lookup yields CDR1 SGHRS and CDR2 YFSETQ. Trimming took off 2 bases at V and 8 bases at J, with 13 bases between the two ends. The CDR3 has 13 amino acids. The whole variable domain, filled in from reference TRBV5-1 and TRBJ1-2, reads KAGVTQTPRYLIKTRGQQVTLSCSPISGHRSVSWYQQTPGQGLQFLFEYFSETQRNKGNFPGRFSGRQFSNSRSEMNVSTLELGDSALYLCASSFLQEGGYTFGSGTRLTVV.

This clonotype was seen a few times. The rearrangement links TRBV2 to TRBJ1-1, with 9 bases fitting TRBD1. V lost 7 bases, J lost 1 base, and 7 bases stayed unmatched. The CDR3 is 15 amino acids. Germline CDR1 reads SNHLY; CDR2 reads FYNNEI. CDR3 sequence: CASTPGTGRNTEAFF. The DNA for the CDR3 is TGTGCCAGCACCCCTGGGACAGGGCGGAACACTGAAGCTTTCTTT.

Comments on this clonotype: One end of the junction fails to match germline, which may point to a read error. V usage is TRBV24-1 and J usage is TRBJ1-5; possibly TRBD1 for D (5 bases). In germline, CDR1 is KGHDR, CDR2 SFDVKD. The CDR3 sequence is 17 residues long. CDR3 DNA: TGTGCCACCATTGATTTCGTCATACAGGAAATCAATCAGCCCCAGCATTTT. As protein: CATIDFVIQEINQPQHF.

The CDR3 sequence is CASTSSGTSGKNEQFF. Written as DNA, the CDR3 is TGTGCCAGCACCTCCTCCGGGACTAGCGGGAAGAATGAGCAGTTCTTC. The rearrangement links TRBV12-3 or TRBV12-4 to TRBJ2-1; 13 bases match TRBD2. The CDR3 is 16 amino acids. Trimming at V came to 7 bases and at J to 7 bases, leaving 10 bases not matched to a gene.

This clonotype was seen only a few times. The chain links TRBV7-6 to TRBJ2-7; TRBD1 is a possible D gene (5 bases). CDR3 length: 15 amino acids. Germline values: CDR1 SGHVS, CDR2 FNYEAQ. V was pared by 0 bases and J by 4 bases, with 13 bases between. The CDR3 spells CASSLAGDPRYEQYF. The DNA of the CDR3 is TGTGCCAGCAGCTTAGCAGGGGATCCACGTTACGAGCAGTACTTC.